This T cell receptor (beta chain) originates from a study of blood T cells in healthy people across ages. From germline, CDR1 is MNHNS and CDR2 SASEGT. Trimming cost V 8 bases and J 0 bases, with 11 bases left between them. CDR3 length equals 14 residues. The study's findings and limits: More naive CD4+ cells and higher diversity marked long-lived donors relative to aged donors.

It was with a sample-barcoded 5' primer and a J-beta primer mix that a second PCR of roughly 7 to 12 cycles was run. MiXCR, applied by TCRdb to the 5' RACE reads, yields one record per CDR3 protein. In the table there are 1.4 million to 1.5 million distinct CDR3 sequences, 40% to 50% of which are singletons. In regard to this clonotype: Antigen unknown.

The sequence came from a young woman in good health. Material: blood. This chain links TRBV6-1 with TRBJ1-5; D is unclear. DNA of the CDR3: TGTGCCAGCCACATAACATATAGCAATCAGCCCCAGCATTTT. Translating gives CASHITYSNQPQHF.